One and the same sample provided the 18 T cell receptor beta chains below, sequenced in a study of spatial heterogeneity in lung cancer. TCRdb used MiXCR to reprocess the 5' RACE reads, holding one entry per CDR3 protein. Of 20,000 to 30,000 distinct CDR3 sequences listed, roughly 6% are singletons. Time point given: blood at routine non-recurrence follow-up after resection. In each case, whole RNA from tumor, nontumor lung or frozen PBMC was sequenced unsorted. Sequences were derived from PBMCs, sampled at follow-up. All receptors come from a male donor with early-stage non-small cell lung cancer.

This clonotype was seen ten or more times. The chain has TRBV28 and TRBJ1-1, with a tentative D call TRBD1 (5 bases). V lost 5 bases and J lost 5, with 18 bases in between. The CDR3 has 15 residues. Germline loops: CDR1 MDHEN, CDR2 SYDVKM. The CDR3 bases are TGTGCCAGCAGTACCCGGATCAGGGCGGGAACTGAAGCTTTCTTT. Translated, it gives CASSTRIRAGTEAFF.

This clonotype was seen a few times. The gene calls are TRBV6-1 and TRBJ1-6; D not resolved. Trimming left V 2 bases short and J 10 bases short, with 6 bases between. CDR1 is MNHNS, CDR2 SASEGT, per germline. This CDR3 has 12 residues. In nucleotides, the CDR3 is TGTGCCAGCAGTGAATTGTACTCACCCCTCCACTTT. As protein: CASSELYSPLHF.

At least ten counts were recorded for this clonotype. CDR3 DNA sequence: TGTGCCACTAGGGATAGCGGGAGAGCCAATGAGCAGTTCTTC. Encoded protein: CATRDSGRANEQFF. The rearrangement uses TRBV24-1 and TRBJ2-1; 9 nucleotides match TRBD2. This CDR3 comprises 14 residues. Germline V gene lookup returns CDR1 KGHDR and CDR2 SFDVKD. After removal of 10 bases from V and 6 bases from J, the junction contained 9 bases not matched to a gene.

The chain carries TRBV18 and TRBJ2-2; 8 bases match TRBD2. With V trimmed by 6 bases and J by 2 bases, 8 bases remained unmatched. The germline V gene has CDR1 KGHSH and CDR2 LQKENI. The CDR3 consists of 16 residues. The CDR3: CASSSNSGENTGELFF. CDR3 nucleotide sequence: TGTGCCAGCTCCAGCAATAGCGGGGAAAACACCGGGGAGCTGTTTTTT.

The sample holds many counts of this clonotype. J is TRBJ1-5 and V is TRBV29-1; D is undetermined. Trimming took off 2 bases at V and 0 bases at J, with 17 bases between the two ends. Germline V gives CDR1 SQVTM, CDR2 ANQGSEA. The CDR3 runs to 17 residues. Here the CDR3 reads CSVESERVLHSNQPQHF. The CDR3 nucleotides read TGCAGCGTTGAAAGCGAACGCGTACTTCATAGCAATCAGCCCCAGCATTTT. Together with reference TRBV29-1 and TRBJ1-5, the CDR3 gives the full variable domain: SAVISQKPSRDICQRGTSLTIQCQVDSQVTMMFWYRQQPGQSLTLIATANQGSEATYESGFVIDKFPISRPNLTFSTLTVSNMSPEDSSIYLCSVESERVLHSNQPQHFGDGTRLSIL.

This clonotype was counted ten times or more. CDR3 DNA sequence: TGTGCCAGCAGCTATGGGACACTACAAGAGACCCAGTACTTC. Amino acids: CASSYGTLQETQYF. V gene TRBV7-2 combines with J gene TRBJ2-5, with D tentatively TRBD1 (6 bases). From germline, CDR1 is SGHTA and CDR2 FQGNSA. The length of the CDR3 is 14 residues. V gave up 4 bases and J gave up 2 bases, with 11 bases separating them.

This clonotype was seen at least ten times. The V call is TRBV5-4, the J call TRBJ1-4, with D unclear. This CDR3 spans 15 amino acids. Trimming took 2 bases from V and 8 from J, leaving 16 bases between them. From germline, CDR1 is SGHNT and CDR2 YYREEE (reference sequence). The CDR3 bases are TGTGCCAGCAGCTTCAATAAAGGATCGACAGAAAAACTGTTTTTT. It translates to CASSFNKGSTEKLFF.

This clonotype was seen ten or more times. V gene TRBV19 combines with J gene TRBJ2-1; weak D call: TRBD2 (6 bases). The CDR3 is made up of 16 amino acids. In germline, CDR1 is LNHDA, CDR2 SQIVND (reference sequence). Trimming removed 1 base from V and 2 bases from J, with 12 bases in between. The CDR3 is CASSIAPGLAYNEQFF. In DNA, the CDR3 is TGTGCCAGTAGTATAGCTCCGGGACTCGCCTACAATGAGCAGTTCTTC.

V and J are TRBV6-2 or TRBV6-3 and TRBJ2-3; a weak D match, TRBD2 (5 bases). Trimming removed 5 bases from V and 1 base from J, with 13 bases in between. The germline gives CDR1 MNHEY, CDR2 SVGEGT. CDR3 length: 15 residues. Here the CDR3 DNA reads TGTGCCAGCAGTCCCGTGGGTAGCGGCACAGATACGCAGTATTTT. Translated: CASSPVGSGTDTQYF.

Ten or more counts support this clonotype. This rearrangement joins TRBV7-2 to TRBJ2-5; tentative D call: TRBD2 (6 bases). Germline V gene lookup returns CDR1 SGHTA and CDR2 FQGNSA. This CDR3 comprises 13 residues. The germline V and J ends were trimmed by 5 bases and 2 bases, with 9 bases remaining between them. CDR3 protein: CASSPAGQETQYF. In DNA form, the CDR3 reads TGTGCCAGCAGCCCAGCGGGTCAAGAGACCCAGTACTTC. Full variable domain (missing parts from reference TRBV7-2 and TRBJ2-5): GAGVSQSPSNKVTEKGKDVELRCDPISGHTALYWYRQSLGQGLEFLIYFQGNSAPDKSGLPSDRFSAERTGGSVSTLTIQRTQQEDSAVYLCASSPAGQETQYFGPGTRLLVL.

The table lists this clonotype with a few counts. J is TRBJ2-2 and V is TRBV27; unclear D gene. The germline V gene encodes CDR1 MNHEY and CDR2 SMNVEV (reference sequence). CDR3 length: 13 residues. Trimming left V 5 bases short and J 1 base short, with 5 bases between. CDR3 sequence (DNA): TGTGCCAGCAGTCGGCAGAACACCGGGGAGCTGTTTTTT. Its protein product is CASSRQNTGELFF.

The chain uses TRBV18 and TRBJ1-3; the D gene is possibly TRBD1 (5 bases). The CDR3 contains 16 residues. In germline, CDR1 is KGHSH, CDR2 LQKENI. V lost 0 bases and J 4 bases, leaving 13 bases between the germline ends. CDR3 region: CASSPPPRASGNTIYF. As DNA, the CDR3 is TGTGCCAGCTCACCACCTCCCAGGGCCTCCGGAAACACCATATATTTT.

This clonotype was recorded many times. DNA of the CDR3: TGTGCCAGCAGTCGGTCAGGGGTTGGAAACACCATATATTTT. Translation gives CASSRSGVGNTIYF. The rearrangement uses TRBV6-5 and TRBJ1-3, with D perhaps matching TRBD1 (6 bases). With 5 bases removed from V and 3 bases from J, the gap between germline ends came to 11 bases. Germline lookup yields CDR1 MNHEY and CDR2 SVGAGI. This CDR3 region has 14 residues.

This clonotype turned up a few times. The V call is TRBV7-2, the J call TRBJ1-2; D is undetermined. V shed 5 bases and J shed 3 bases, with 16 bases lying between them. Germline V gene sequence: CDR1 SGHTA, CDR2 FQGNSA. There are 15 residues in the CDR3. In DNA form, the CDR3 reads TGTGCCAGCAGCGCGAGCATAATCCGATACTATGGCTACACCTTC. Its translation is CASSASIIRYYGYTF. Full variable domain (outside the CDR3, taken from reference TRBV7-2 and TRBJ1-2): GAGVSQSPSNKVTEKGKDVELRCDPISGHTALYWYRQSLGQGLEFLIYFQGNSAPDKSGLPSDRFSAERTGGSVSTLTIQRTQQEDSAVYLCASSASIIRYYGYTFGSGTRLTVV.

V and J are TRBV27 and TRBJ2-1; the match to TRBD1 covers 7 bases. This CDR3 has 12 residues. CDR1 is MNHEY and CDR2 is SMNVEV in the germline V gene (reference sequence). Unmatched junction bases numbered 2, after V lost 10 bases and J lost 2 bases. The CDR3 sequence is CAIGTAYNEQFF. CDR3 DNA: TGTGCCATCGGGACAGCCTACAATGAGCAGTTCTTC.

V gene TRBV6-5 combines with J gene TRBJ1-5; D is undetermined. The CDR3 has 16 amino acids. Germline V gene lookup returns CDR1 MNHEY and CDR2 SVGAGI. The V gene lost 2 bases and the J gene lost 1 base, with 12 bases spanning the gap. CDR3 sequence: CASSYDRQSSNQPQHF. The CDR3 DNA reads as TGTGCCAGCAGTTACGATCGGCAGTCGAGCAATCAGCCCCAGCATTTT.

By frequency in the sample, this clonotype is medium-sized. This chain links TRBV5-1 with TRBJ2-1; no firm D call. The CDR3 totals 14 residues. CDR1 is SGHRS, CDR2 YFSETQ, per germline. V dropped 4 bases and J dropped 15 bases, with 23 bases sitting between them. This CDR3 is CASSPTPEWGYLFF. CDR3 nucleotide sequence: TGCGCCAGCAGCCCCACACCAGAGTGGGGATACCTGTTCTTC.

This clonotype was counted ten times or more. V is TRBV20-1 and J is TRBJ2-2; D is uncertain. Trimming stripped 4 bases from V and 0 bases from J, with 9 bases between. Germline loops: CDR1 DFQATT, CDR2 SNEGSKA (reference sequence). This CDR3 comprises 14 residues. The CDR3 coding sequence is TGCAGTGCTACTGGCAGTTCGAACACCGGGGAGCTGTTTTTT. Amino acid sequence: CSATGSSNTGELFF.